This T cell receptor (beta chain) was retrieved from a study of CXCR3-negative and CXCR3-positive naive CD8 T cells. Study as a whole: Sequencing yielded 120 million to 150 million TRB reads, roughly 1.5 +/- 0.3 million per library.

CD45RO-CCR7+CD27+CD95- characterized naive CD8+ T cells. The study's findings and limits: Naive subsets showed comparable surface CD5, and TCR interaction strength was also inferred from TRB CDR3 physicochemistry. CXCR3-expressing naive cells carried TRB CDR3s more hydrophobic than those of CXCR3-negative naive cells.

The CDR3 is made up of 14 amino acids. As to this clonotype: The antigen remains undetermined.

TRB cDNA was prepared as libraries by UMI-labeled 5' RACE. After re-calling the 5' RACE reads, TCRdb lists one entry per CDR3 protein, DNA absent. The sample table includes around 80,000 distinct CDR3 sequences. The sample comprised naive CXCR3+ CD8+ T cells from blood. Subset here: CD45RO-CCR7+CD27+CD95- naive CD8+ T cells expressing CXCR3 (TNR3+). This chain uses TRBV23-1 with TRBJ2-1. TRBV23-1 is recorded as an ORF, its role being uncertain. The receptor's source is a human donor in good health. Some clones in this sample may be carry-over from other donors' samples. CDR3 in amino acids: CASSRRGPYNEQFF.